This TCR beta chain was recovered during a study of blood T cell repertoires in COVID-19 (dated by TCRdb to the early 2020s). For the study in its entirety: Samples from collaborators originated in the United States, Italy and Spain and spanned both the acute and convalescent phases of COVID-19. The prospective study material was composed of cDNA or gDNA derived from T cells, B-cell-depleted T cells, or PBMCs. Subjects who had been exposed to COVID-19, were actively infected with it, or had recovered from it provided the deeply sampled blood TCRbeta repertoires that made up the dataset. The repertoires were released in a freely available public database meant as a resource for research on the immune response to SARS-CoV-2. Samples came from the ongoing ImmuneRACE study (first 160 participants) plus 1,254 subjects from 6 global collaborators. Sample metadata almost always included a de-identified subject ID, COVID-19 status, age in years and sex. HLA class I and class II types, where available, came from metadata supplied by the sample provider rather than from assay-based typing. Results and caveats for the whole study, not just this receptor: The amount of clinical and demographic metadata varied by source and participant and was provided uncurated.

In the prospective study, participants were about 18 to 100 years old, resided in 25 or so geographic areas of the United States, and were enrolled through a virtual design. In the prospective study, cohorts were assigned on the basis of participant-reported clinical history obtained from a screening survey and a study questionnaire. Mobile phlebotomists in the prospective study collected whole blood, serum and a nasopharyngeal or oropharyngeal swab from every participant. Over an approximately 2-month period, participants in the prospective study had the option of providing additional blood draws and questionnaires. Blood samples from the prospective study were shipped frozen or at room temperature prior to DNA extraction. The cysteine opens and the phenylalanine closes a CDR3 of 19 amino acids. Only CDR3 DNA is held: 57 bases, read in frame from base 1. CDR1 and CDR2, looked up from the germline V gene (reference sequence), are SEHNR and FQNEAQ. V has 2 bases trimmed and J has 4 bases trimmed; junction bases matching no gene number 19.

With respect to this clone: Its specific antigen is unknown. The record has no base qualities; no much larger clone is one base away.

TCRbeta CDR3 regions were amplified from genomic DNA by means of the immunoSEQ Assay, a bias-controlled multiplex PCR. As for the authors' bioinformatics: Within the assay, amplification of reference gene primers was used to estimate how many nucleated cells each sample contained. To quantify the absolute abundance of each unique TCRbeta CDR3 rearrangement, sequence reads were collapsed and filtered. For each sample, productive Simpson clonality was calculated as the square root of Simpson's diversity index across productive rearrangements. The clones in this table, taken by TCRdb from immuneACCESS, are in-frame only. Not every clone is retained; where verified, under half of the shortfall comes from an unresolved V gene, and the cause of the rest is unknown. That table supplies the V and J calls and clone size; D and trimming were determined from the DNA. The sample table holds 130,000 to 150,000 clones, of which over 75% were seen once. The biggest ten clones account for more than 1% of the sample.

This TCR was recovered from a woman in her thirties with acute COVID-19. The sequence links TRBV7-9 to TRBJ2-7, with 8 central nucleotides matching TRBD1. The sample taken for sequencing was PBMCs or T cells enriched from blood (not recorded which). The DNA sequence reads TGTGCCAGCAGCTTACCGATGACAGGGGATTTTTCCCCCGAATACGAGCAGTACTTC. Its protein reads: CASSLPMTGDFSPEYEQYF.